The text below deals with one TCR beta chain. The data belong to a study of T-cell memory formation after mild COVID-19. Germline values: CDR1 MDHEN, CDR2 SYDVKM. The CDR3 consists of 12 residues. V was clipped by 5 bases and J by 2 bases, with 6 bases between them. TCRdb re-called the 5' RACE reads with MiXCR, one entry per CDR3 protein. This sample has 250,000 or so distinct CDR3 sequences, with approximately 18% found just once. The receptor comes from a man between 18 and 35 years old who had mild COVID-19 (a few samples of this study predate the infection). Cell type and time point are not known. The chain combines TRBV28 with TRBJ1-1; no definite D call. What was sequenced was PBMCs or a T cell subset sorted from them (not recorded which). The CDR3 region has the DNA TGTGCCAGCAGTCTAATTAACACTGAAGCTTTCTTT. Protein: CASSLINTEAFF.